The 4 T cell receptor beta chains given below trace back to one sample, sequenced in a study of T cell repertoires in aging, cancer and after chemotherapy. Peripheral blood genomic DNA, not sorted cells or RNA, was the template. Multiplex touch-down PCR with TRB-A/B primers amplified rearranged V-D-J TRB sequences. One entry per CDR3 protein, called by TCRdb with MiXCR from the multiplex PCR reads. The top ten hold about 24% of the sample, which has around 500 distinct CDR3 sequences, over 60% seen once. The specimen was blood. The receptors were sampled from a human donor with a solid tumor.

Here the CDR3 DNA reads TGTGCCAGTAGTAGGACAGGGAAGACTGAAGCTTTCTTT. Protein sequence: CASSRTGKTEAFF. This rearrangement joins TRBV19 to TRBJ1-1, with 8 nucleotides matching TRBD1. This CDR3 has 13 amino acids. Germline CDR1 reads LNHDA; CDR2 reads SQIVND (reference sequence). V lost 4 bases and J lost 5; bases outside the gene matches: 3.

The V and J genes are TRBV2 and TRBJ1-5, with no clear D. CDR1 and CDR2 from the germline V gene are SNHLY and FYNNEI. The V and J ends lost 5 bases and 0 bases respectively, with 5 bases between them. The CDR3 consists of 13 residues. The CDR3 spells CASSRYSNQPQHF. The CDR3, as DNA: TGTGCCAGCAGTAGATATAGCAATCAGCCCCAGCATTTT.

V and J are TRBV28 and TRBJ1-6, with a possible D match to TRBD1 (6 bases). Trimming pared 5 bases from V and 6 bases from J, leaving 17 bases between. The CDR3 contains 16 residues. Germline values: CDR1 MDHEN, CDR2 SYDVKM. The CDR3 loop is CASSPGLLGGNSPLHF. The CDR3 DNA reads TGTGCCAGCAGTCCGGGTCTCTTAGGGGGTAATTCACCCCTCCACTTT. The whole variable domain, remainder taken from reference TRBV28 and TRBJ1-6, is DVKVTQSSRYLVKRTGEKVFLECVQDMDHENMFWYRQDPGLGLRLIYFSYDVKMKEKGDIPEGYSVSREKKERFSLILESASTNQTSMYLCASSPGLLGGNSPLHFGNGTRLTVT.

The chain couples TRBV20-1 to TRBJ2-5; D is uncertain. V was pared by 0 bases and J by 7 bases, with 15 bases between. This CDR3 comprises 14 residues. Per germline, CDR1 DFQATT and CDR2 SNEGSKA (reference sequence). This chain's CDR3 is CSARDQPGVRTQYF. CDR3 nucleotides: TGCAGTGCTAGAGATCAGCCGGGCGTTCGGACCCAGTACTTC.